This T cell receptor (beta chain) was sequenced in a study of CD8 T cells in Susac syndrome. V was pared by 4 bases and J by 4 bases, with 8 bases of the junction left unmatched. CDR1 SGHDT and CDR2 YYEEEE come from the germline V gene. The CDR3 totals 16 residues. RNA was extracted with the RNeasy kit, and a quantity of roughly 0.5 to 1 ug was reverse transcribed using random hexamers. Coverage of TCR beta CDR3 amplification by immunoSEQ multiplex PCR extended to 54 Vbeta and 13 Jbeta. TCRdb re-derived calls from the immunoSEQ multiplex PCR reads in MiXCR, one entry per CDR3 protein. The table lists about 210,000 distinct CDR3 sequences, roughly 96% of them singletons, with 0.095% in the top ten.

The J gene is TRBJ2-2, the V gene TRBV5-6; TRBD2 matches 9 bases. Input material: CD4+ T cells from PBMCs. This sequence was found in a human donor with multiple sclerosis. CDR3 bases: TGTGCCAGCAGCGTCAACGGCGGGAGGGCCACCGGGGAGCTGTTTTTT. It codes for CASSVNGGRATGELFF.